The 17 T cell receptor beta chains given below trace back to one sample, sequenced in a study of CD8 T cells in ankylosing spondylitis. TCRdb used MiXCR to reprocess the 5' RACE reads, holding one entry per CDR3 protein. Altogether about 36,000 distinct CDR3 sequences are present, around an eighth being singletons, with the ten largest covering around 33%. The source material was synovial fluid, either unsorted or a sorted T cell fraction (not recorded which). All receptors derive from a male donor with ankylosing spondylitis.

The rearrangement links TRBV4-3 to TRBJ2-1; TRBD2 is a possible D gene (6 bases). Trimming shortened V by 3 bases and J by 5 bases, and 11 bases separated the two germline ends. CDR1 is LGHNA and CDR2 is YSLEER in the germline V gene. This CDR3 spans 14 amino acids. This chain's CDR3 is CASSQRGTHNEQFF. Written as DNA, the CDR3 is TGCGCCAGCAGCCAGCGCGGGACCCACAATGAGCAGTTCTTC.

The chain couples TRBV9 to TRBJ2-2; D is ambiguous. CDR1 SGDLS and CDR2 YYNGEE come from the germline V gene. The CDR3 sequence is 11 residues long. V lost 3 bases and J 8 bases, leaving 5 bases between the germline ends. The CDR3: CASSAEGELFF. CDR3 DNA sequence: TGTGCCAGCAGCGCGGAGGGGGAGCTGTTTTTT.

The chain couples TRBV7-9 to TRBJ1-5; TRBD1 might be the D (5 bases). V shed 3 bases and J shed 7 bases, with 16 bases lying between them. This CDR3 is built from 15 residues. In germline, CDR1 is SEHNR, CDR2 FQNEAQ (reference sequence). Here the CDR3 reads CASSFVRDMEQPQHF. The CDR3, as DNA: TGTGCCAGCAGCTTCGTCAGGGATATGGAACAGCCCCAGCATTTT.

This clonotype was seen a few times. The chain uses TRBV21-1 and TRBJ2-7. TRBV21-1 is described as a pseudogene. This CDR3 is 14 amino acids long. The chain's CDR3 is CASRRPQLHCEQYF. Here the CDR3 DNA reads TGTGCCAGCCGAAGGCCACAACTACATTGCGAGCAGTACTTC.

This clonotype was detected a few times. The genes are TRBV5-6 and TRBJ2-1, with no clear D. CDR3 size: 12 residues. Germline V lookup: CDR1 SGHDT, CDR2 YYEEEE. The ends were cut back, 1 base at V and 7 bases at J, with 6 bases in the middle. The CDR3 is CASSLPRNEQFF. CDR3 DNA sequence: TGTGCCAGCAGCTTGCCGAGGAATGAGCAGTTCTTC.

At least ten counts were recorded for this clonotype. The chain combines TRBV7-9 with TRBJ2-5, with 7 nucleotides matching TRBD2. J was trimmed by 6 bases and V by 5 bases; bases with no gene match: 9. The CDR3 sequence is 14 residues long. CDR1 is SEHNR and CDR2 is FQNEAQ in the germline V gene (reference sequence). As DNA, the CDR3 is TGTGCCAGCAGCAGCCGGGACTATCCAAAGACCCAGTACTTC. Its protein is CASSSRDYPKTQYF.

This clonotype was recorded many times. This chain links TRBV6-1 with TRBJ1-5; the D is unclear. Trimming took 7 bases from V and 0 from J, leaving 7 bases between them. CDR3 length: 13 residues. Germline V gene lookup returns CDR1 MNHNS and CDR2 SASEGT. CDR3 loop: CASIRNSNQPQHF. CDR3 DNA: TGTGCCAGCATACGGAATAGCAATCAGCCCCAGCATTTT.

For the CDR3, the DNA is TGTGCCAGCAGCTTAGGGGCGGTGAACACCGGGGAGCTGTTTTTT. Translation gives CASSLGAVNTGELFF. V and J are TRBV7-9 and TRBJ2-2, with D unresolved. Per germline, CDR1 SEHNR and CDR2 FQNEAQ (reference sequence). Trimming shortened V by 1 base and J by 1 base, and 7 bases separated the two germline ends. The CDR3 runs to 15 residues.

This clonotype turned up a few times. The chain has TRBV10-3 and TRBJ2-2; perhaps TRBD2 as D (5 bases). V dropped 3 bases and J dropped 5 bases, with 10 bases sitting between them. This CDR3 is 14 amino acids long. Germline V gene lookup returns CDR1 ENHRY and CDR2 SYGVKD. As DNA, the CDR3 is TGTGCCATCAGTGATCGACCGGGGACCGGGGAGCTGTTTTTT. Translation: CAISDRPGTGELFF.

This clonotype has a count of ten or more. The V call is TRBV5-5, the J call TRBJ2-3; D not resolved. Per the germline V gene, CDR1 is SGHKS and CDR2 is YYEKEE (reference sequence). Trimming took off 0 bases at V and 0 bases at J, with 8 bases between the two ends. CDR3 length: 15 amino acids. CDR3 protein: CASSLGLYSTDTQYF. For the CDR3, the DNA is TGTGCCAGCAGCTTGGGACTCTATAGCACAGATACGCAGTATTTT.

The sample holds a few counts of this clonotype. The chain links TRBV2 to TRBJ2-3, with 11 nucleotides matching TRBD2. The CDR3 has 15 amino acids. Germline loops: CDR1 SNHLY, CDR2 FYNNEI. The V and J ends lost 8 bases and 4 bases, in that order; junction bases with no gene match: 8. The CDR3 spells CASGRLAGRADTQYF. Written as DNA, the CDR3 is TGTGCCAGCGGGAGACTAGCGGGGAGGGCAGATACGCAGTATTTT.

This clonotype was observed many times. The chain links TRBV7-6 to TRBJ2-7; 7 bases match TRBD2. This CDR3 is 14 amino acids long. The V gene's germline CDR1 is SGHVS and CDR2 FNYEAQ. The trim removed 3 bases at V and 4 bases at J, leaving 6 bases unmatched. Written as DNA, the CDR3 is TGTGCCAGCAGCTTTACCGGGGAGGGTTACGAGCAGTACTTC. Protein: CASSFTGEGYEQYF.

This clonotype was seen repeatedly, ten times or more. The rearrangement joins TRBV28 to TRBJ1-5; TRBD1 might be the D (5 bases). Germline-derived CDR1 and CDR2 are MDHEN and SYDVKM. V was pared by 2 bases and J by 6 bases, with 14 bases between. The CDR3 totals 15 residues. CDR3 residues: CASSLIGGNSQPQHF. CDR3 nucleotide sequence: TGTGCCAGCAGTTTAATTGGGGGAAACTCTCAGCCCCAGCATTTT.

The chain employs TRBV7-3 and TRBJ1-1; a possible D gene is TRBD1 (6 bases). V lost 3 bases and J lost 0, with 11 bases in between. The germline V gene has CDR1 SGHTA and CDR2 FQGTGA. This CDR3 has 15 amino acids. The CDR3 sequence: CASSLTGLMNTEAFF. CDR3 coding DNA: TGTGCCAGCAGCTTGACAGGCCTCATGAACACTGAAGCTTTCTTT. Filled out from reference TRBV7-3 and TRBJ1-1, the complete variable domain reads GAGVSQTPSNKVTEKGKYVELRCDPISGHTALYWYRQSLGQGPEFLIYFQGTGAADDSGLPNDRFFAVRPEGSVSTLKIQRTERGDSAVYLCASSLTGLMNTEAFFGQGTRLTVV.

The CDR3 DNA is TGTGCCAGCAGCTTACCCCGTTTAGCGGGGGGATACAATGAGCAGTTCTTC. Its translation is CASSLPRLAGGYNEQFF. This chain uses TRBV7-8 with TRBJ2-1, with 10 bases fitting TRBD2. V gave up 2 bases and J gave up 4 bases; unmatched junction bases: 8. Germline CDR1 SGHVS, CDR2 FQNEAQ. CDR3 size: 17 residues.

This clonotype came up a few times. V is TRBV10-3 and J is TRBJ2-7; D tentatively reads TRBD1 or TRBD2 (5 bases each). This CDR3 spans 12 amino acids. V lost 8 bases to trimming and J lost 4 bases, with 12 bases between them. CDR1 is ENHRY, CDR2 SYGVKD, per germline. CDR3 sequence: CAIGTPGYEQYF. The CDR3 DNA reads TGTGCCATCGGGACCCCAGGATACGAGCAGTACTTC.

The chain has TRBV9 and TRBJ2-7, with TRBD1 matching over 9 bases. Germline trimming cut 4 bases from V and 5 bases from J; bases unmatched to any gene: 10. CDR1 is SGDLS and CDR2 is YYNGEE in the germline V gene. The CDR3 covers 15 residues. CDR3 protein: CASSFTGTGKHEQYF. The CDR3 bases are TGTGCCAGCAGCTTTACCGGGACAGGGAAGCACGAGCAGTACTTC.